Below are 12 T cell receptor beta chains sequenced from a single sample in a study of cytomegalovirus exposure and HLA in healthy donors. With 60 Vbeta and 13 Jbeta primers, the PCR was carried out. Only in-frame clones appear in the TCRdb table, and some are missing; sequencing was by immunoSEQ multiplex PCR. This table lists 95,000 to 150,000 clones. Input material: PBMCs. The receptors were sampled from a man in his late teens or twenties in good health and CMV-seronegative.

The rearrangement links TRBV6-1 to TRBJ2-4, with D possibly TRBD2 on 6 matching bases. Germline V gene lookup returns CDR1 MNHNS and CDR2 SASEGT. The CDR3 is 17 residues long. Trimming pared 2 bases from V and 3 bases from J, leaving 17 bases between. CDR3 DNA: TGTGCCAGCAGTGAATGGGGCCTCTCCGGGGGCAAAAACATTCAGTACTTC. Translation gives CASSEWGLSGGKNIQYF.

V and J are TRBV2 and TRBJ1-1, with D uncertain. Germline CDR1 SNHLY, CDR2 FYNNEI. This CDR3 has 13 amino acids. V lost 0 bases and J 8 bases, leaving 10 bases between the germline ends. This CDR3 is CASSEAGRAEAFF. CDR3 DNA sequence: TGTGCCAGCAGTGAAGCCGGGAGGGCCGAAGCTTTCTTT.

The gene calls are TRBV28 and TRBJ1-1; D gene unclear. Germline values: CDR1 MDHEN, CDR2 SYDVKM. The CDR3 length is 11 residues. V dropped 7 bases and J dropped 0 bases, with 3 bases sitting between them. CDR3 residues: CASTLNTEAFF. The DNA for the CDR3 is TGTGCCAGCACATTGAACACTGAAGCTTTCTTT.

This rearrangement joins TRBV28 to TRBJ1-4, with 7 bases identical to TRBD1. The CDR3 is made up of 15 amino acids. The junction had 12 bases not matched to a gene; V was cut back by 6 bases and J by 8 bases. Germline V gene lookup returns CDR1 MDHEN and CDR2 SYDVKM. CDR3 sequence: CASSTGALSREKLFF. The CDR3 bases are TGTGCCAGCAGCACAGGGGCACTAAGTCGAGAAAAACTGTTTTTT.

CDR3 nucleotides: TGTGCCAGCAGCTCGAGGGGGATAAGTATCGCAACTAATGAAAAACTGTTTTTT. Translated: CASSSRGISIATNEKLFF. The V call is TRBV7-2, the J call TRBJ1-4, with D possibly being TRBD1 (6 bases). Germline V gives CDR1 SGHTA, CDR2 FQGNSA. The ends were cut back, 4 bases at V and 0 bases at J, with 18 bases in the middle. The CDR3 has 18 amino acids.

V usage is TRBV6-5 and J usage is TRBJ1-1; tentative D call: TRBD1 (5 bases). This CDR3 region has 13 residues. Germline values: CDR1 MNHEY, CDR2 SVGAGI. The germline V and J ends were trimmed by 0 bases and 8 bases, with 10 bases remaining between them. This CDR3 is CASSYSIGAEAFF. Written as DNA, the CDR3 is TGTGCCAGCAGTTACTCGATTGGGGCGGAAGCTTTCTTT.

The chain has TRBV6-5 and TRBJ2-7, with 9 nucleotides matching TRBD2. The J segment lost 5 bases and the V segment lost 2 bases, leaving 7 bases of the junction unmatched. The CDR3 spans 15 residues. Germline assignment: CDR1 MNHEY and CDR2 SVGAGI. CDR3 residues: CASSYGGRALDEQYF. CDR3 sequence (DNA): TGTGCCAGCAGTTACGGCGGGAGGGCTCTGGACGAGCAGTACTTC.

The genes are TRBV9 and TRBJ2-1; 12 bases line up with TRBD2. The ends lost 3 bases at V and 4 bases at J; junction bases unmatched: 5. CDR1 and CDR2 (germline): SGDLS, YYNGEE. The CDR3 totals 16 residues. The CDR3 loop is CASSASTSGRYNEQFF. The CDR3 nucleotides read TGTGCCAGCAGCGCCTCGACTAGCGGGAGATACAATGAGCAGTTCTTC.

V is TRBV19 and J is TRBJ2-1, with TRBD1 matching over 8 bases. The CDR3 length is 18 residues. Germline values: CDR1 LNHDA, CDR2 SQIVND (reference sequence). V was pared by 6 bases and J by 10 bases, with 23 bases of the junction left unmatched. The CDR3, as DNA: TGTGCCAGTAGGGGGGCATGGGCAGGTGGGCTGACAGGGGTGGAGCAGTTCTTC. Amino acid sequence: CASRGAWAGGLTGVEQFF.

This sequence joins TRBV10-3 and TRBJ1-5; 10 bases are shared with TRBD1. The CDR3 is made up of 14 amino acids. Losses at the gene ends were 7 bases for V and 5 bases for J; bases not matched to a gene: 5. Germline V gives CDR1 ENHRY, CDR2 SYGVKD. CDR3 in amino acids: CAITIGQGDQPQHF. CDR3 coding DNA: TGTGCCATCACCATAGGACAGGGGGATCAGCCCCAGCATTTT.

The gene calls are TRBV27 and TRBJ2-2; tentative D call: TRBD1 (5 bases). CDR1 MNHEY and CDR2 SMNVEV come from the germline V gene (reference sequence). This CDR3 is 16 amino acids long. Deletions cut 6 bases from V and 1 base from J, with 15 bases between. CDR3 bases: TGTGCCAGCAGACACATCCCTGGACAGAACACCGGGGAGCTGTTTTTT. Translation gives CASRHIPGQNTGELFF.

The V and J genes are TRBV7-9 and TRBJ2-1; 8 nucleotides agree with TRBD2. This CDR3 region has 16 residues. Losses at the gene ends were 7 bases for V and 2 bases for J; bases not matched to a gene: 10. Germline V gene sequence: CDR1 SEHNR, CDR2 FQNEAQ (reference sequence). This CDR3 reads CASTETGAGAYNEQFF. In DNA form, the CDR3 reads TGTGCCAGCACCGAAACGGGAGCGGGGGCCTACAATGAGCAGTTCTTC.